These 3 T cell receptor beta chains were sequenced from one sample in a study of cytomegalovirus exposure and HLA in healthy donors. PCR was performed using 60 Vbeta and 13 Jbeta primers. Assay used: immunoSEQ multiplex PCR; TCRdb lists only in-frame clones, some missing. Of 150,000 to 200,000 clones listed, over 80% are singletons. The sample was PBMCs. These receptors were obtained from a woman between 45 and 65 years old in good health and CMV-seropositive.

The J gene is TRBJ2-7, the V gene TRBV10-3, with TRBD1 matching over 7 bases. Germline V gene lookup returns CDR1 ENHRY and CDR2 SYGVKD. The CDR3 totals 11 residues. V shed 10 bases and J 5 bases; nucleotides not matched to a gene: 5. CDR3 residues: CATGQVNEQYF. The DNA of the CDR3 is TGTGCCACCGGACAGGTCAACGAGCAGTACTTC.

The CDR3 loop is CASSPRSSVGETQYF. In DNA form, the CDR3 reads TGTGCCAGCTCACCACGGTCTAGCGTTGGGGAGACCCAGTACTTC. This sequence joins TRBV18 and TRBJ2-5, with D perhaps TRBD2 (6 bases). Germline V gene data show CDR1 as KGHSH and CDR2 as LQKENI. Trimming removed 1 base at V and 5 bases at J, with 14 bases between. This CDR3 region has 15 residues.

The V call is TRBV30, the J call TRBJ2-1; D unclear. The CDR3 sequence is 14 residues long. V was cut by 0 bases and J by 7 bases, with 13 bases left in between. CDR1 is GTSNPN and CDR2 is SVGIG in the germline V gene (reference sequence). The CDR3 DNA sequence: TGTGCCTGGAGTGTTCAGAGCCTCAGGAATGAGCAGTTCTTC. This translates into CAWSVQSLRNEQFF.